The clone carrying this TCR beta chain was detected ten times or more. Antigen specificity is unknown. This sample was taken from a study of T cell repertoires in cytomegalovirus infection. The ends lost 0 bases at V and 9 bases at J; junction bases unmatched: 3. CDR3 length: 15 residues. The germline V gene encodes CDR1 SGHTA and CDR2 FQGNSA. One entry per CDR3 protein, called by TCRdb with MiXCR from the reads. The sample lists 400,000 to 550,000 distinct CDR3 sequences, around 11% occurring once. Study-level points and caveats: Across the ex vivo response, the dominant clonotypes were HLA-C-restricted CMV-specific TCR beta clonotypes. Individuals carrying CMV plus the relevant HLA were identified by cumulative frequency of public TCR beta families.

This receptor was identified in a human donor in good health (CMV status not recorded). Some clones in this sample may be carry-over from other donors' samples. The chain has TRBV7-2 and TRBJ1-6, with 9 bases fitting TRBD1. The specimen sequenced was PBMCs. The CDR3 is CASSLAVTGGSPLHF. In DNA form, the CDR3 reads TGTGCCAGCAGCTTAGCGGTGACAGGGGGTTCACCCCTCCACTTT.